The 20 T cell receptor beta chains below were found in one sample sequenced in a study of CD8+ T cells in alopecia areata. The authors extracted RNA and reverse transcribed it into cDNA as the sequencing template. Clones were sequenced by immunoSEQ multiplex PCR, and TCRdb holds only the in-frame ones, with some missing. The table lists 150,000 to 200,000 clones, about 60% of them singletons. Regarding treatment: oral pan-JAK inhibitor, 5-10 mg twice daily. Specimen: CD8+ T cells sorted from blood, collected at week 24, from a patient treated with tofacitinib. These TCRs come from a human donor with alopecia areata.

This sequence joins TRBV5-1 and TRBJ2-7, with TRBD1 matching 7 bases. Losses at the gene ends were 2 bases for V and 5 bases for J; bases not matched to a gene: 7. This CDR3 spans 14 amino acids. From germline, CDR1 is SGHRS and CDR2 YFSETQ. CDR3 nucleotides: TGCGCCAGCAGCTTCGGCACAGGGGCGAACGAGCAGTACTTC. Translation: CASSFGTGANEQYF.

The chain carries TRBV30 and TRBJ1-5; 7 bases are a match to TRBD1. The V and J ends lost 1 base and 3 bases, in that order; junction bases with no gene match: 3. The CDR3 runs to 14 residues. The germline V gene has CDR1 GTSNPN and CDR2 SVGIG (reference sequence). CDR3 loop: CAWSEGQYNQPQHF. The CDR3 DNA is TGTGCCTGGAGTGAGGGACAGTACAATCAGCCCCAGCATTTT.

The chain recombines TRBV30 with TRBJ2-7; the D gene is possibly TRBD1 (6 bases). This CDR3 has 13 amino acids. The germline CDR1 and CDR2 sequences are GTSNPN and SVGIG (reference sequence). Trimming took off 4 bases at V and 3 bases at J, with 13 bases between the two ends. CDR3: CAWMPGHNYEQYF. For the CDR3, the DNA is TGTGCCTGGATGCCGGGACACAACTACGAGCAGTACTTC. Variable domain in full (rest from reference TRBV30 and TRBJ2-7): SQTIHQWPATLVQPVGSPLSLECTVEGTSNPNLYWYRQAAGRGLQLLFYSVGIGQISSEVPQNLSASRPQDRQFILSSKKLLLSDSGFYLCAWMPGHNYEQYFGPGTRLTVT.

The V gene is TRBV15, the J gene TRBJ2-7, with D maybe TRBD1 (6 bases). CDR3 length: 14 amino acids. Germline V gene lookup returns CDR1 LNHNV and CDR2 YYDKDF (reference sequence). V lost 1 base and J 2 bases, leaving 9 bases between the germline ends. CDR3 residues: CATSRGQDTYEQYF. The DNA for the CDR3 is TGTGCCACCAGCAGAGGACAGGATACCTACGAGCAGTACTTC.

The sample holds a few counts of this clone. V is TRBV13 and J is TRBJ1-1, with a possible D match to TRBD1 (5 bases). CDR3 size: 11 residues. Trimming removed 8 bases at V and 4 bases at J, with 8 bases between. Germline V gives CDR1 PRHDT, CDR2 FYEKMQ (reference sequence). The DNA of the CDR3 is TGTGCCAGCTGTCAGGGCACTGAAGCTTTCTTT. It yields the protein CASCQGTEAFF. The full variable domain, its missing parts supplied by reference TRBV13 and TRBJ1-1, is AAGVIQSPRHLIKEKRETATLKCYPIPRHDTVYWYQQGPGQDPQFLISFYEKMQSDKGSIPDRFSAQQFSDYHSELNMSSLELGDSALYFCASCQGTEAFFGQGTRLTVV.

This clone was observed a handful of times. Here the CDR3 DNA reads TGCGCCAGCAGCTCCGGGCCGAGGATCCACGATACGCAGTATTTT. Amino acids: CASSSGPRIHDTQYF. The rearrangement uses TRBV5-1 and TRBJ2-3; D uncertain. V lost 3 bases to trimming and J lost 6 bases, with 17 bases between them. This CDR3 has 15 amino acids. Looked up from germline, CDR1 is SGHRS and CDR2 is YFSETQ. The full variable domain, completed using reference TRBV5-1 and TRBJ2-3, is KAGVTQTPRYLIKTRGQQVTLSCSPISGHRSVSWYQQTPGQGLQFLFEYFSETQRNKGNFPGRFSGRQFSNSRSEMNVSTLELGDSALYLCASSSGPRIHDTQYFGPGTRLTVL.

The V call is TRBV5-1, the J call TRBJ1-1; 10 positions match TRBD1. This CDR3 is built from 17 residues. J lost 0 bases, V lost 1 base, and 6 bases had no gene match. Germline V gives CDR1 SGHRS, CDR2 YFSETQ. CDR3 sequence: CASSLNRDRGMNTEAFF. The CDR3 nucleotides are TGCGCCAGCAGCTTGAACCGGGACAGGGGCATGAACACTGAAGCTTTCTTT. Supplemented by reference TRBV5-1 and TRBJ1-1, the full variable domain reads KAGVTQTPRYLIKTRGQQVTLSCSPISGHRSVSWYQQTPGQGLQFLFEYFSETQRNKGNFPGRFSGRQFSNSRSEMNVSTLELGDSALYLCASSLNRDRGMNTEAFFGQGTRLTVV.

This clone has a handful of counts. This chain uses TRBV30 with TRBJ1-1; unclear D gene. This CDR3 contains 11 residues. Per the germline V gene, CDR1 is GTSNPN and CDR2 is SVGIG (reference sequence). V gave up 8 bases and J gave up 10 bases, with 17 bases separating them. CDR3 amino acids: CAIKSGFGAFF. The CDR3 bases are TGTGCCATTAAATCGGGGTTCGGAGCTTTCTTT.

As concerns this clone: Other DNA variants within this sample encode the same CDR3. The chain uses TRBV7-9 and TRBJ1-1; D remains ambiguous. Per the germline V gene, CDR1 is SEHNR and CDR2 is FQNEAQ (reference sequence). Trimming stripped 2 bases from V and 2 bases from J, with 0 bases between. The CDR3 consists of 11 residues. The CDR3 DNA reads TGTGCCAGCAGCTTAAACACTGAAGCTTTCTTT. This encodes CASSLNTEAFF. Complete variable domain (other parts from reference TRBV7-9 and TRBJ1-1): DTGVSQNPRHKITKRGQNVTFRCDPISEHNRLYWYRQTLGQGPEFLTYFQNEAQLEKSRLLSDRFSAERPKGSFSTLEIQRTEQGDSAMYLCASSLNTEAFFGQGTRLTVV.

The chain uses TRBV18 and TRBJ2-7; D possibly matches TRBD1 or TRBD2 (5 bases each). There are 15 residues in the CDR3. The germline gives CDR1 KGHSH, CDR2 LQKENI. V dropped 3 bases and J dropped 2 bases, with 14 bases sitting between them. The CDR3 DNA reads TGTGCCAGCTCACCCCGCGAGGGGACCCCCTACGAGCAGTACTTC. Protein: CASSPREGTPYEQYF.

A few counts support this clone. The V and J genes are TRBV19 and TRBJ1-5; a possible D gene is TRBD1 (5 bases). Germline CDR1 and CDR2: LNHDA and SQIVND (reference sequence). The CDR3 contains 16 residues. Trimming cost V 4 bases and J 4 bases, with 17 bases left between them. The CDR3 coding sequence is TGTGCCAGTAGTACAGGGACCGGGGAGCTTAATCAGCCCCAGCATTTT. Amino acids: CASSTGTGELNQPQHF.

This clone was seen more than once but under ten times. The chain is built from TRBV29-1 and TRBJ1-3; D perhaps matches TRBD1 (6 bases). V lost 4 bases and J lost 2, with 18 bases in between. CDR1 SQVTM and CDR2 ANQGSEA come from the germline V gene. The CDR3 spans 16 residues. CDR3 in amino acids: CSVVYRGQSPGNTIYF. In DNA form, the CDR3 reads TGCAGCGTTGTTTACCGTGGACAGTCGCCTGGAAACACCATATATTTT.

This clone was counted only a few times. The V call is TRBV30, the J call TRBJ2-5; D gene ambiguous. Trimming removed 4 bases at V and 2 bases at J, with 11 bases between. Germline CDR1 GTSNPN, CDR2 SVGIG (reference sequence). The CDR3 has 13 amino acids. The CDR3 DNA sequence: TGTGCCTGGATTCCGTGGGCACAAGAGACCCAGTACTTC. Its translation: CAWIPWAQETQYF. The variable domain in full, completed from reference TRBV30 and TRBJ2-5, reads SQTIHQWPATLVQPVGSPLSLECTVEGTSNPNLYWYRQAAGRGLQLLFYSVGIGQISSEVPQNLSASRPQDRQFILSSKKLLLSDSGFYLCAWIPWAQETQYFGPGTRLLVL.

The CDR3 DNA reads TGCGCCAGCAGCCAAGACGGATCCTACGAGCAGTACTTC. Translating it yields CASSQDGSYEQYF. V gene TRBV4-1 combines with J gene TRBJ2-7, with D hard to call. V dropped 0 bases and J dropped 1 base, with 4 bases sitting between them. CDR3 size: 13 residues. The V gene's germline CDR1 is MGHRA and CDR2 YSYEKL.

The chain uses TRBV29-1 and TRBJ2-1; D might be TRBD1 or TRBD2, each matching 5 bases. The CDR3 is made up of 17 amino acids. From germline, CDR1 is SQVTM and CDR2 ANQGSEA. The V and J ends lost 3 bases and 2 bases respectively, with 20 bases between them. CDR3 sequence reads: CSVEGVSLEWTYNEQFF. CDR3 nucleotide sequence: TGCAGCGTTGAGGGGGTATCACTAGAGTGGACCTACAATGAGCAGTTCTTC.

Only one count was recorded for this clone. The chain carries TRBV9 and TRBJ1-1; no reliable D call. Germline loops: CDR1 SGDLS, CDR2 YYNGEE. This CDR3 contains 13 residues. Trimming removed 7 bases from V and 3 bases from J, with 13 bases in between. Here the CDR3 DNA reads TGTGCCAGCCGCCCGCACGGCTACACTGAAGCTTTCTTT. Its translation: CASRPHGYTEAFF.

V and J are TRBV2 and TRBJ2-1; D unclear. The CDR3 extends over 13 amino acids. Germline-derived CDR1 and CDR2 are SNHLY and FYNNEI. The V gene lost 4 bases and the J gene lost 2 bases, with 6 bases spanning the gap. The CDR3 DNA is TGTGCCAGCAGTGGGGTTCCCTACAATGAGCAGTTCTTC. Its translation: CASSGVPYNEQFF.

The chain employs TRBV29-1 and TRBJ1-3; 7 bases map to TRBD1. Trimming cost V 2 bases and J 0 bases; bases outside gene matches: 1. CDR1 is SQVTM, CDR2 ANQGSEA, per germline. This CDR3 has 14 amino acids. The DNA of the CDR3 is TGCAGCGTTGAACGGGACAGCTCTGGAAACACCATATATTTT. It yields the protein CSVERDSSGNTIYF.

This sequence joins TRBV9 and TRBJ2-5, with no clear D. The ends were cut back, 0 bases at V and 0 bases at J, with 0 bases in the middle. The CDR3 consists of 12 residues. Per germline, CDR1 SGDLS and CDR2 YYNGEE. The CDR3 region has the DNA TGTGCCAGCAGCGTAGACCAAGAGACCCAGTACTTC. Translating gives CASSVDQETQYF.

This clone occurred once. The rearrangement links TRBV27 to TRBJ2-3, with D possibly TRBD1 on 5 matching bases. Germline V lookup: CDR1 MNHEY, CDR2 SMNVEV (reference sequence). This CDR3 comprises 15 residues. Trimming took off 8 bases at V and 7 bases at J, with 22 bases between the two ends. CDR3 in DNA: TGTGCCAGCCGCGCAAGACAGACCAGACCATATACGCAGTATTTT. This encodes CASRARQTRPYTQYF.